These 2 T cell receptor beta chains came from one sample sequenced in a study of blood T cells in healthy people across ages. A second PCR, run for about 7 to 11 cycles, used a sample-barcoded 5' primer plus a J-beta primer mix. TCRdb passed the 5' RACE reads through MiXCR, listing each CDR3 protein once. The sample holds about 830,000 distinct CDR3 sequences; 55% to 75% are singletons and the top ten take roughly 22%. The sample consisted of blood. The receptors stem from a man aged 30-40 years in good health.

About this clonotype itself: Mismatch with germline at one junction end may stem from a read error. The chain joins TRBV20-1 to TRBJ1-5, with unresolved D. CDR3 size: 17 residues. CDR1 is DFQATT and CDR2 is SNEGSKA in the germline V gene (reference sequence). CDR3 amino acids: CSASPLGGRNSDQPQHF. CDR3 DNA: TGCAGTGCTAGCCCCCTCGGAGGGCGGAATAGCGATCAGCCCCAGCATTTT.

The chain carries TRBV7-9 and TRBJ2-5; D unresolved. The DNA matches TRBJ2-7 better at its end, which makes the J call doubtful. From germline, CDR1 is SEHNR and CDR2 FQNEAQ (reference sequence). The CDR3 runs 11 residues. The CDR3 is CASSTIHEQYF. CDR3 sequence (DNA): TGTGCCAGCAGTACTATCCACGAGCAGTACTTC.